The rows below give T cell receptor beta chains drawn from one sample of a study of T cells after yellow fever vaccination. From the 5' RACE reads, TCRdb called clonotypes with MiXCR, one entry per CDR3 protein. The sample has 450,000 to 550,000 distinct CDR3 sequences, less than 25% seen once. Sample: PBMCs, taken more than 20 days after the first yellow fever vaccination. The receptor source for this set is a man aged 18 to 35 who received the YFV17D yellow fever vaccine. The CDR3 runs from the conserved cysteine through the conserved F or W. The D gene is left open where the match is weak. The listing skips clone size in some rows; elsewhere it reads once, few, many or a size class.

d_call clone_size j_call v_call cdr3_nt cdr3_aa
NA few TRBJ1-4 TRBV5-1 TGCGCCAGCAGCTTGAAGGATGGAGGGGAAAAACTGTTTTTT CASSLKDGGEKLFF
NA few TRBJ1-1 TRBV4-3 TGCGCCAGCAGCCGACGGCTCGCGAGGAACACTGAAGCTTTCTTT CASSRRLARNTEAFF
NA once TRBJ1-1 TRBV10-3 TGTGCCATCCAACGACAGAGGAACACTGAAGCTTTCTTT CAIQRQRNTEAFF
NA few TRBJ2-5 TRBV20-1 TGCAGTGCTAGAGCTCCGACAGGTATACAAGAGACCCAGTACTTC CSARAPTGIQETQYF
NA NA TRBJ2-1 TRBV24-1 TGTGCCACCAGTGGGGCGGACACAGGCTCCTACAATGAGCAGTTCTTC CATSGADTGSYNEQFF
NA NA TRBJ2-1 TRBV12-5 TGTGCTAGTGGTTCCTTCCTTCTGGATGAGCAGTTCTTC CASGSFLLDEQFF
TRBD2 NA TRBJ2-3 TRBV29-1 TGCAGCGTTGAAGATGCTAGCGGGGGGGATACGCAGTATTTT CSVEDASGGDTQYF
NA few TRBJ2-2 TRBV7-2 TGTGCCAGCAGCTTTCCTTTTGGGGGACCGAACACCGGGGAGCTGTTTTTT CASSFPFGGPNTGELFF
NA few TRBJ1-5 TRBV6-1 TGTGCCAGCAGGATGGAGGGGTTCGGGAATCAGCCCCAGCATTTT CASRMEGFGNQPQHF
TRBD1 many TRBJ2-1 TRBV4-3 TGCGCCAGCAGCCCAACCGGGACAGGGATTCTGGCGAGCTCCTACAATGAGCAGTTCTTC CASSPTGTGILASSYNEQFF
NA few TRBJ2-3 TRBV18 TGTGCCAGCTCTCTACTTTCCCACGGGGGCACAGATACGCAGTATTTT CASSLLSHGGTDTQYF
TRBD2 NA TRBJ2-5 TRBV6-2/TRBV6-3 TGTGCCAGCAGTCGTAGGACTAGCGGGGGACCTCAAGAGACCCAGTACTTC CASSRRTSGGPQETQYF
NA NA TRBJ2-5 TRBV20-1 TGCAGTGCCCCGCGGGACGGAATCCAAGAGACCCAGTACTTC CSAPRDGIQETQYF
NA NA TRBJ2-1 TRBV5-1 TGCGCCAGCAGCTTGGGGGCTGACAGCTCCTACAATGAGCAGTTCTTC CASSLGADSSYNEQFF
TRBD1 few TRBJ2-1 TRBV5-1 TGCGCCAGCAGCCCACCCGACAGGGCCTTATACAATGAGCAGTTCTTC CASSPPDRALYNEQFF